The T cell receptor beta chain under discussion was sequenced for a study of blood T cell repertoires in COVID-19. Overall study context: Samples representing acute and convalescent COVID-19 were sourced from the United States, Italy and Spain. PBMCs, B-cell-depleted T cells, or T cells provided the cDNA or gDNA that made up the material.

Trimming removed 2 bases from V and 4 bases from J, with 11 bases in between. In germline, CDR1 is MNHEY, CDR2 SVGAGI. This CDR3 is 14 amino acids long. In the original analysis: Estimation of nucleated cell counts was performed using reference gene primer amplification. TCRdb's copy holds only in-frame clones and misses some; the assay was immunoSEQ multiplex PCR. D and trimming were read from the DNA, whereas the V and J calls and clone size are those reported in that table. The table lists roughly 120,000 clones, approximately 85% of them singletons, with approximately 1.3% in the top ten. The sequence was collected from a man between 40 and 49 years old with acute or convalescent COVID-19. The rearrangement links TRBV6-5 to TRBJ1-2; D not certain. The material sequenced was peripheral blood. CDR3 DNA sequence: TGTGCCAGCAGTTACGTCGGGGAAGTCTATGGCTACACCTTC. Protein sequence: CASSYVGEVYGYTF.